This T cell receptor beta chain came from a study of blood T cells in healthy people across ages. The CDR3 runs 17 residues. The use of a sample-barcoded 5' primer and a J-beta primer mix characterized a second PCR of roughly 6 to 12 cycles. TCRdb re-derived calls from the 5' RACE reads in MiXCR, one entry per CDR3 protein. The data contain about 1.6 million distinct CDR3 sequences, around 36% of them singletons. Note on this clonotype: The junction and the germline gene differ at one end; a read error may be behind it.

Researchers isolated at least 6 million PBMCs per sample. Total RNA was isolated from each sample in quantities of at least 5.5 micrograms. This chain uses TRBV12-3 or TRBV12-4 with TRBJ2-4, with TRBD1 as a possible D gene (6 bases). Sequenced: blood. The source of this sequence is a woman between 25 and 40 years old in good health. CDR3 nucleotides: TGTGCCTGCAGTTCTATGTGGGGGCTGGGGGCCAAAAACATTCAGTACTTC. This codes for CACSSMWGLGAKNIQYF.